The sequence of this T cell receptor beta chain was determined in a study of cytomegalovirus exposure and HLA in healthy donors. Remarks on this clone: The target antigen is unknown.

It was with 60 Vbeta and 13 Jbeta primers that the PCR ran. The table came from immunoSEQ multiplex PCR; TCRdb's copy has only in-frame clones and leaves some out. The sample lists 100,000 to 150,000 clones, about 80% occurring once. The CDR3 spans 16 residues. Regarding the study as a whole: Follow-up analysis seemed to connect common viral pathogens with several of the most significant clusters identified. An analysis that was carried out later associated some 17,000 TCR beta sequences with HLA alleles at 0.05 false discovery rate. TCR sequences were mostly rare, though some public TCRs occurred in many donors.

Sequenced sample: PBMCs. The source of this sequence is a girl aged 2-9 years in good health and CMV-seronegative. The V and J genes are TRBV21-1 and TRBJ2-1; the listed D gene, TRBD2, was not tested against the DNA. TRBV21-1 is a pseudogene locus. The CDR3 loop is CASSKVGLAAYNEQFF. The DNA of the CDR3 is TGTGCCAGCAGCAAAGTTGGCCTAGCGGCCTACAATGAGCAGTTCTTC.